Shown below are 27 T cell receptor beta chains from a single sample sequenced in a study of cytomegalovirus exposure and HLA in healthy donors. Both 60 Vbeta primers and 13 Jbeta primers went into the PCR. Using immunoSEQ multiplex PCR, the repertoire was profiled, and TCRdb retains in-frame clones only, with some absent. The table shows some 150,000 clones, with over 75% occurring only once. Specimen: PBMCs. These receptor sequences come from a woman in her twenties or thirties in good health and CMV-seronegative.

This chain joins TRBV13 and TRBJ2-3; weak D call: TRBD2 (5 bases). Germline V gene sequence: CDR1 PRHDT, CDR2 FYEKMQ (reference sequence). V lost 2 bases and J lost 3, with 24 bases in between. CDR3 length: 19 amino acids. CDR3 loop: CASSLYTSVVSGETDTQYF. CDR3 nucleotides: TGTGCCAGCAGCTTATATACTAGTGTTGTATCTGGGGAGACAGATACGCAGTATTTT.

This sequence joins TRBV28 and TRBJ1-1, with D uncertain. Germline-derived CDR1 and CDR2 are MDHEN and SYDVKM. The CDR3 has 17 residues. Trimming took off 3 bases at V and 0 bases at J, with 17 bases between the two ends. The CDR3 protein is CASSLPQVTIMNTEAFF. In nucleotides, the CDR3 is TGTGCCAGCAGTTTGCCGCAGGTCACGATTATGAACACTGAAGCTTTCTTT.

The V and J genes are TRBV5-1 and TRBJ2-7; 8 nucleotides match TRBD1. After removal of 4 bases from V and 5 bases from J, the junction contained 8 bases not matched to a gene. Germline values: CDR1 SGHRS, CDR2 YFSETQ. The CDR3 is made up of 14 amino acids. The CDR3 loop reads CASSTGQGLDEQYF. The CDR3 DNA sequence: TGCGCCAGCAGCACCGGACAGGGTTTGGACGAGCAGTACTTC.

The genes are TRBV5-5 and TRBJ2-2; TRBD1 aligns across 8 bases. The CDR3 has 15 residues. V lost 3 bases and J lost 7; bases outside the gene matches: 8. Germline V gives CDR1 SGHKS, CDR2 YYEKEE (reference sequence). The CDR3 nucleotides are TGTGCCAGCAGCTCGCGGGCAGGGGGCAACGGGGAGCTGTTTTTT. The encoded protein is CASSSRAGGNGELFF.

This clone was found once. The chain carries TRBV19 and TRBJ2-5, with 12 bases that match TRBD2. Germline values: CDR1 LNHDA, CDR2 SQIVND (reference sequence). The V segment lost 3 bases and the J segment 2 bases; nucleotides outside the gene matches: 4. The CDR3 runs 16 residues. The CDR3 nucleotides are TGTGCCAGTAGTATGACTAGCGGGAGTTGGCAAGAGACCCAGTACTTC. Amino acid sequence: CASSMTSGSWQETQYF.

The count of this clone is one. The chain joins TRBV2 to TRBJ1-6; tentatively, D is TRBD1 (6 bases). Trimming pared 11 bases from V and 3 bases from J, leaving 20 bases between. This CDR3 comprises 16 residues. Germline CDR1 reads SNHLY; CDR2 reads FYNNEI. CDR3 coding DNA: TGTGCCTTAGACCGGGACAACCGACACTATAATTCACCCCTCCACTTT. It is translated as CALDRDNRHYNSPLHF.

This chain links TRBV7-9 with TRBJ2-1; 11 bases line up with TRBD2. Trimming cost V 2 bases and J 6 bases; bases outside gene matches: 6. The germline V gene has CDR1 SEHNR and CDR2 FQNEAQ (reference sequence). The CDR3 length is 16 residues. The CDR3 reads CASSLLAGGHRNEQFF. Written as DNA, the CDR3 is TGTGCCAGCAGCTTACTAGCGGGAGGTCACCGCAATGAGCAGTTCTTC.

The rearrangement links TRBV9 to TRBJ2-5; 14 bases agree with TRBD2. The germline V gene encodes CDR1 SGDLS and CDR2 YYNGEE. With 0 bases clipped from V and 4 bases from J, the junction kept 5 bases outside the gene matches. The CDR3 has 17 residues. In DNA, the CDR3 is TGTGCCAGCAGCGTAGAGGGACTAGCGGGGGAGGGAGAGACCCAGTACTTC. Translated, it gives CASSVEGLAGEGETQYF.

The chain combines TRBV9 with TRBJ2-2; the D gene is possibly TRBD2 (6 bases). This CDR3 spans 18 amino acids. The V gene lost 0 bases and the J gene lost 6 bases, with 21 bases spanning the gap. CDR1 is SGDLS and CDR2 is YYNGEE in the germline V gene. The CDR3 DNA sequence: TGTGCCAGCAGCGTAGGTGAAGGTGGCGGGATTAACCCCGGGGAGCTGTTTTTT. Translating gives CASSVGEGGGINPGELFF.

The chain recombines TRBV30 with TRBJ1-2; TRBD1 is a possible D gene (6 bases). The CDR3 is made up of 13 amino acids. V shed 5 bases and J shed 4 bases, with 14 bases lying between them. Germline assignment: CDR1 GTSNPN and CDR2 SVGIG (reference sequence). The CDR3 is CAWGRDRPYGYTF. The CDR3 coding sequence is TGTGCCTGGGGACGCGACAGGCCCTATGGCTACACCTTC.

The J gene is TRBJ1-2, the V gene TRBV7-9; D not certain. The length of the CDR3 is 13 residues. CDR1 and CDR2 (germline): SEHNR, FQNEAQ (reference sequence). V lost 2 bases to trimming and J lost 8 bases, with 12 bases between them. The CDR3 is CASSLSGPYGYTF. The CDR3 DNA reads as TGTGCCAGCAGCTTAAGCGGCCCGTACGGCTACACCTTC.

The chain uses TRBV19 and TRBJ2-2, with D uncertain. Trimming removed 3 bases at V and 0 bases at J, with 11 bases between. The CDR3 is 16 amino acids. The V gene's germline CDR1 is LNHDA and CDR2 SQIVND (reference sequence). CDR3 sequence reads: CASSIFGRSNTGELFF. CDR3 bases: TGTGCCAGTAGTATTTTCGGCAGGTCGAACACCGGGGAGCTGTTTTTT.

The chain joins TRBV30 to TRBJ1-5, with a possible D match to TRBD1 (5 bases). Germline V gene lookup returns CDR1 GTSNPN and CDR2 SVGIG (reference sequence). Trimming pared 0 bases from V and 5 bases from J, leaving 11 bases between. CDR3 size: 14 residues. As DNA, the CDR3 is TGTGCCTGGAGTGTTCACTGGGGCGATCAGCCCCAGCATTTT. As protein: CAWSVHWGDQPQHF.

The chain joins TRBV6-5 to TRBJ2-6; weak D call: TRBD1 (5 bases). The CDR3 has 16 amino acids. Germline V gene sequence: CDR1 MNHEY, CDR2 SVGAGI. The V end was cut by 1 base, the J end by 4 bases, with 11 bases between. The CDR3 nucleotides read TGTGCCAGCAGTTACTTCCAGGGAACCGGGGCCAACGTCCTGACTTTC. Residues: CASSYFQGTGANVLTF.

The genes are TRBV7-9 and TRBJ1-5, with D maybe TRBD1 (6 bases). There are 15 residues in the CDR3. The germline gives CDR1 SEHNR, CDR2 FQNEAQ (reference sequence). Between the trimmed V and J ends, which lost 1 base and 6 bases, there was a span of 13 bases. CDR3 amino acids: CASSLGGGGGQPQHF. CDR3 DNA sequence: TGTGCCAGCAGCTTAGGGGGAGGGGGTGGTCAGCCCCAGCATTTT. The full variable domain, its missing parts supplied by reference TRBV7-9 and TRBJ1-5, is DTGVSQNPRHKITKRGQNVTFRCDPISEHNRLYWYRQTLGQGPEFLTYFQNEAQLEKSRLLSDRFSAERPKGSFSTLEIQRTEQGDSAMYLCASSLGGGGGQPQHFGDGTRLSIL.

The rearrangement uses TRBV5-1 and TRBJ1-2, with 7 bases identical to TRBD1. The germline CDR1 and CDR2 sequences are SGHRS and YFSETQ. J gave up 4 bases and V 0 bases, and 6 bases lay outside the gene matches. The CDR3 spans 15 residues. CDR3 sequence: CASSLGGQERYGYTF. DNA for the CDR3: TGCGCCAGCAGCTTGGGAGGACAGGAGCGCTATGGCTACACCTTC.

This sequence joins TRBV27 and TRBJ1-4; 8 bases map to TRBD1. This CDR3 contains 18 residues. The germline V gene has CDR1 MNHEY and CDR2 SMNVEV (reference sequence). Trimming removed 7 bases from V and 0 bases from J; junction bases left unmatched: 13. This chain's CDR3 is CASTALRGRGTTNEKLFF. CDR3 sequence (DNA): TGTGCCAGCACCGCACTCAGGGGGCGCGGAACAACTAATGAAAAACTGTTTTTT.

The chain couples TRBV30 to TRBJ2-2; a possible D gene is TRBD1 (6 bases). Germline V gene lookup returns CDR1 GTSNPN and CDR2 SVGIG (reference sequence). Trimming removed 3 bases at V and 4 bases at J, with 9 bases between. The CDR3 totals 13 residues. DNA of the CDR3: TGTGCCTGGAGGGCCAGGGGCACCGGGGAGCTGTTTTTT. Translating it yields CAWRARGTGELFF.

The chain recombines TRBV13 with TRBJ1-3; TRBD1 might be the D (6 bases). The CDR3 runs to 13 residues. V was pared by 1 base and J by 6 bases, with 7 bases between. The germline CDR1 and CDR2 sequences are PRHDT and FYEKMQ (reference sequence). CDR3 residues: CASSLAGENTIYF. The DNA for the CDR3 is TGTGCCAGCAGCTTAGCAGGGGAAAACACCATATATTTT.

J is TRBJ2-5 and V is TRBV10-3; 9 bases are a match to TRBD1. Trimming took 2 bases from V and 5 from J; bases not matched to a gene: 3. This CDR3 comprises 14 residues. Germline assignment: CDR1 ENHRY and CDR2 SYGVKD. For the CDR3, the DNA is TGTGCCATCAGTGAGAAGACAGGGGGGGAGACCCAGTACTTC. Protein product: CAISEKTGGETQYF.

The V call is TRBV5-1, the J call TRBJ2-3; the match to TRBD2 covers 7 bases. V dropped 6 bases and J dropped 6; count of bases not matched to a gene: 10. The V gene's germline CDR1 is SGHRS and CDR2 YFSETQ. CDR3 size: 14 residues. Here the CDR3 reads CASTERGPVDTQYF. Written as DNA, the CDR3 is TGCGCCAGCACAGAGCGGGGCCCCGTGGATACGCAGTATTTT.

V gene TRBV7-8 combines with J gene TRBJ2-7; 8 nucleotides match TRBD2. This CDR3 contains 16 residues. Germline V gene lookup returns CDR1 SGHVS and CDR2 FQNEAQ. Trimming cost V 0 bases and J 3 bases; bases outside gene matches: 7. CDR3 nucleotides: TGTGCCAGCAGCTTAGCGGTGAGCGGGGGAAGCTACGAGCAGTACTTC. Its translation: CASSLAVSGGSYEQYF.

This rearrangement joins TRBV27 to TRBJ2-6, with D unclear. V lost 2 bases, J lost 1 base, and 9 bases lay in between. CDR3 length: 16 residues. In germline, CDR1 is MNHEY, CDR2 SMNVEV (reference sequence). The CDR3 DNA follows: TGTGCCAGCAGTTTAATCCAACAGTCTGGGGCCAACGTCCTGACTTTC. Translation: CASSLIQQSGANVLTF. The full variable domain, with the rest looked up from reference TRBV27 and TRBJ2-6, is EAQVTQNPRYLITVTGKKLTVTCSQNMNHEYMSWYRQDPGLGLRQIYYSMNVEVTDKGDVPEGYKVSRKEKRNFPLILESPSPNQTSLYFCASSLIQQSGANVLTFGAGSRLTVL.

The chain employs TRBV10-3 and TRBJ2-1; 10 bases map to TRBD2. Germline lookup yields CDR1 ENHRY and CDR2 SYGVKD. Trimming at V came to 2 bases and at J to 9 bases, leaving 7 bases not matched to a gene. The CDR3 covers 15 residues. The CDR3 loop is CAISEGGLAYGEQFF. CDR3 nucleotide sequence: TGTGCCATCAGTGAGGGGGGACTAGCGTACGGTGAGCAGTTCTTC.

Only one count was recorded for this clone. The chain is built from TRBV30 and TRBJ1-2; D uncertain. This CDR3 comprises 12 residues. Trimming pared 0 bases from V and 8 bases from J, leaving 10 bases between. CDR1 is GTSNPN and CDR2 is SVGIG in the germline V gene (reference sequence). The CDR3 loop reads CAWSVRVYGYTF. DNA of the CDR3: TGTGCCTGGAGTGTGAGGGTTTACGGCTACACCTTC.

The V and J genes are TRBV5-1 and TRBJ1-1, with TRBD1 as a possible D gene (5 bases). The CDR3 consists of 13 residues. V lost 4 bases and J 1 base, leaving 8 bases between the germline ends. CDR1 and CDR2 (germline): SGHRS, YFSETQ. CDR3 sequence (DNA): TGCGCCAGCAGCCCGACAGCGAACACTGAAGCTTTCTTT. Protein: CASSPTANTEAFF.

The rearrangement links TRBV4-1 to TRBJ1-2; 9 positions agree with TRBD1. The CDR3 runs 16 residues. Looked up from germline, CDR1 is MGHRA and CDR2 is YSYEKL. The junction had 8 bases not matched to a gene; V was cut back by 3 bases and J by 3 bases. The CDR3 coding sequence is TGCGCCAGCAGCCAGGGGACAGGGACCCTAGACTATGGCTACACCTTC. Encoded protein: CASSQGTGTLDYGYTF.